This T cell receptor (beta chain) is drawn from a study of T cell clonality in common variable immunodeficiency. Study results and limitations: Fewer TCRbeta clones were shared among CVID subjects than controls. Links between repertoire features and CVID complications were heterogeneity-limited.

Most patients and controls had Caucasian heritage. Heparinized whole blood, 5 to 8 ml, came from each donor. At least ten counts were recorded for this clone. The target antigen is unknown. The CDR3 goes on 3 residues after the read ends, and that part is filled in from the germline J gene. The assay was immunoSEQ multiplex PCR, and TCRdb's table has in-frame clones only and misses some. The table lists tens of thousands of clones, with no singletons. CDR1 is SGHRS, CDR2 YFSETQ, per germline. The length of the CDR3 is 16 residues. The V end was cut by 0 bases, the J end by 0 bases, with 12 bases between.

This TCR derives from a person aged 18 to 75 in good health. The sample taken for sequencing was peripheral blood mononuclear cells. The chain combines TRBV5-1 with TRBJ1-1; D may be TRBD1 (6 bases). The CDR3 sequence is CASSLASGTMNTEAFF. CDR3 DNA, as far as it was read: TGCGCCAGCAGCTTGGCCTCAGGGACAATGAACACTGAA.